The present TCR beta chain was sequenced within a study of blood T cell repertoires in COVID-19. Individuals aged about 18 to 95 years were recruited from some 26 US areas. Clinical histories supplied by participants themselves formed the basis of cohort assignment. In the authors' workflow: Reference gene primer amplification in the assay estimated nucleated cell counts. TCRdb's copy holds only in-frame clones and misses some; the assay was immunoSEQ multiplex PCR. V, J and clone size were drawn from that table, and D and trimming were deduced from the DNA. The sample records about 260,000 clones, about 86% being singletons. Source material: PBMCs or T cells enriched from blood (not recorded which). The sequence derives from a man under 40 with acute COVID-19.

The CDR3 coding sequence is TGTGCCAGCAGCACTGACAGGGGGCGTGAAAAACTGTTTTTT. Translating gives CASSTDRGREKLFF. The V gene is TRBV7-9, the J gene TRBJ1-4; 10 nucleotides match TRBD1. The CDR3 consists of 14 residues. The J segment lost 7 bases and the V segment lost 5 bases, leaving 4 bases of the junction unmatched. CDR1 SEHNR and CDR2 FQNEAQ come from the germline V gene (reference sequence).